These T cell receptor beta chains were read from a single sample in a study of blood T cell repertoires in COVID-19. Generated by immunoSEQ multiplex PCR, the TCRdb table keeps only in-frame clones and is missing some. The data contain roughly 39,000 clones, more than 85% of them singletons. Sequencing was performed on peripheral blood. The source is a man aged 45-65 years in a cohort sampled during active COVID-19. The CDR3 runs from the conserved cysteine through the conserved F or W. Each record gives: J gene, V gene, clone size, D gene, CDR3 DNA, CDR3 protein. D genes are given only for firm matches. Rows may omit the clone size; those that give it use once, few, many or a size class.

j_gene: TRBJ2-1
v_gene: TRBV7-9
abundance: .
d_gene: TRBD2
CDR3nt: TGTGCCAGCAGCTTAGTCTTAGCGGGATTTAATGAGCAGTTCTTC
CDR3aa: CASSLVLAGFNEQFF

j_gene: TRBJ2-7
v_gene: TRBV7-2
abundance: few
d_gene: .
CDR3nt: TGTGCCAGCAGCTTAGGACATTCCTACGAGCAGTACTTC
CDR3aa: CASSLGHSYEQYF

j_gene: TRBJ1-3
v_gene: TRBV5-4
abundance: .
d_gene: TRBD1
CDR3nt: TGTGCCAGCAGCTTGGGGACAGGTCCTTCCTCTGGAAACACCATATATTTT
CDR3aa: CASSLGTGPSSGNTIYF

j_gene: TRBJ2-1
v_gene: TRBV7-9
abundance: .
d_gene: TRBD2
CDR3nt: TGTGCCAGCAGCTACCTAGCGGGGAACAATGAGCAGTTCTTC
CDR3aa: CASSYLAGNNEQFF

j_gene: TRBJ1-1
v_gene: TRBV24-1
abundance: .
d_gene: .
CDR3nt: TGTGCCACCAGTTCGACAGCGAACACTGAAGCTTTCTTT
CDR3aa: CATSSTANTEAFF

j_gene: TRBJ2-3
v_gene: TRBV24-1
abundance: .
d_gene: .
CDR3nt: TGTGCCACCAGTGATTTAGGGCGGGGAGGCACAGATACGCAGTATTTT
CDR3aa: CATSDLGRGGTDTQYF

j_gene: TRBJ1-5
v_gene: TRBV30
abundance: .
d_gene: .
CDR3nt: TGTGCCTGGAGTGCTTCTTTTCGGGTCGATCAGCCCCAGCATTTT
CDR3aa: CAWSASFRVDQPQHF

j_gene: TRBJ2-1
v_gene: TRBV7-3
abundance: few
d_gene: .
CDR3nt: TGTGCCAGCAGCCCTAGAGTGAGCTCCTACAATGAGCAGTTCTTC
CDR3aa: CASSPRVSSYNEQFF

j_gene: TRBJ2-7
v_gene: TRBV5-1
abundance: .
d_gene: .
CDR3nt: TGCGCCAGCAGCTTGAGACGGGACACGGCTACCGAGCAGTACTTC
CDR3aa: CASSLRRDTATEQYF

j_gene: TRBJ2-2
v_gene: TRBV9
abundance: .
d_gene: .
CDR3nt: TGTGCCAGCAGCGTAGACGGGGTTGATACCGGGGAGCTGTTTTTT
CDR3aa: CASSVDGVDTGELFF

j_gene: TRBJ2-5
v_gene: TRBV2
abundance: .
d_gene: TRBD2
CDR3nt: TGTGCCAGCAGTGAGGGGGTAGCGGGAGGCCAAGAGACCCAGTACTTC
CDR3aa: CASSEGVAGGQETQYF

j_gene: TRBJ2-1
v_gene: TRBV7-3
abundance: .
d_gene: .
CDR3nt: TGTGCCAGCAGCCGCGGGACGGAATACAATGAGCAGTTCTTC
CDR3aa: CASSRGTEYNEQFF

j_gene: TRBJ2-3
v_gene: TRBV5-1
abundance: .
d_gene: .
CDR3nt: TGCGCCAGCGGTTTTGCGGGGGATACGCAGTATTTT
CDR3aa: CASGFAGDTQYF

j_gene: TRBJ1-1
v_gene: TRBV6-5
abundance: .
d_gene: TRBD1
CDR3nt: TGTGCCAGCACCAAAGAGGGGACAGCGAACACTGAAGCTTTCTTT
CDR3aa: CASTKEGTANTEAFF

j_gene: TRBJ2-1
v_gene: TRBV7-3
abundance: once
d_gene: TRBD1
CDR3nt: TGTGCCAGCAGTCGGGCAGGGGGCGTCGAGGGTGAGCAGTTCTTC
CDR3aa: CASSRAGGVEGEQFF

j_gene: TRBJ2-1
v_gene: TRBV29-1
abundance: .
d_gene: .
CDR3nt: TGCAGCGTTGAACGGCAGGGGCTCATGTTCTTC
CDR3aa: CSVERQGLMFF

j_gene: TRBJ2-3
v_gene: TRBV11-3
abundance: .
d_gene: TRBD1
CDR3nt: TGTGCCAGCAGCTTTAGAGACAGGGGGCGAGGGGGCACAGATACGCAGTATTTT
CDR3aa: CASSFRDRGRGGTDTQYF

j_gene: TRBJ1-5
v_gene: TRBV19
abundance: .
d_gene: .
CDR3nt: TGTGCCAGTACCCTCTCAGGGGCTCAGCCCCAGCATTTT
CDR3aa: CASTLSGAQPQHF

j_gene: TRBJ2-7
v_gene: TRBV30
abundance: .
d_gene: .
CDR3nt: TGTGCCTGGATGGGTCCCCGGGGGGAGCAGTACTTC
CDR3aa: CAWMGPRGEQYF

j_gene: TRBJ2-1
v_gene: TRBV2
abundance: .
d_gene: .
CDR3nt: TGTGCCAGCAGTGAGTTAGACAGTATGGTCAATGAGCAGTTCTTC
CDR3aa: CASSELDSMVNEQFF

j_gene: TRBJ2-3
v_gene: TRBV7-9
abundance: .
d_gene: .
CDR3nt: TGTGCCAGCAGCTATAGGAGGGAAGATACGCAGTATTTT
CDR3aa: CASSYRREDTQYF

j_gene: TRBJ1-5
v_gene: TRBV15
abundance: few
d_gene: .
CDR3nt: TGTGCCACCGCTCAGGGGAGCAATCAGCCCCAGCATTTT
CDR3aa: CATAQGSNQPQHF

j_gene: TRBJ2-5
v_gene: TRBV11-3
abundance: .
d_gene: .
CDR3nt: TGTGCCAGCAGCTTAGGTCCAGGGGAGACCCAGTACTTC
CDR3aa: CASSLGPGETQYF

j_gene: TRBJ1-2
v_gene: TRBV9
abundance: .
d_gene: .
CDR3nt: TGTGCCAGCAGCGCCGACAGGACAGACTACACCTTC
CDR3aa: CASSADRTDYTF

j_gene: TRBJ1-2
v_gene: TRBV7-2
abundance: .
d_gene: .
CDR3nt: TGTGCCAGCAGCCCCAACCCGGAGGTCCTGGCCGGCTACACCTTC
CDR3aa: CASSPNPEVLAGYTF

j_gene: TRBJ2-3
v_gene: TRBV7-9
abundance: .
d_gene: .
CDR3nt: TGTGCCAGCAGCCCGAGGGGGACCGGCACAGATACGCAGTATTTT
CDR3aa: CASSPRGTGTDTQYF

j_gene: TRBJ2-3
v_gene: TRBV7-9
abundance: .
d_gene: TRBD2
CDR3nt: TGTGCCAGCAGCTTTGGGACTAGCGGAGTAACTAGCACAGATACGCAGTATTTT
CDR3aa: CASSFGTSGVTSTDTQYF

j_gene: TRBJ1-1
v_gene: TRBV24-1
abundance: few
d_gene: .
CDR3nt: TGTGCCACCAGTGACCCCTGGGTGACAGCGCCGAACACTGAAGCTTTCTTT
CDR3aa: CATSDPWVTAPNTEAFF

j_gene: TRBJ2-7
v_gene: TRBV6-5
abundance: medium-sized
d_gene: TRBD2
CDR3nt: TGTGCCAGCATCGGGGGGTTTCTTGGCGAGCAGTACTTC
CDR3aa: CASIGGFLGEQYF

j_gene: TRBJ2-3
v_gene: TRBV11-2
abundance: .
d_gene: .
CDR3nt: TGTGCCAGCAGCTTGAAGCCCGACTACACAGATACGCAGTATTTT
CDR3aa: CASSLKPDYTDTQYF

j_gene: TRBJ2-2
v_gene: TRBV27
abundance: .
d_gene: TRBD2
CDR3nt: TGTGCCAGCAGTCCCATTTGGCGGGGGGACACCGGGGAGCTGTTTTTT
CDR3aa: CASSPIWRGDTGELFF

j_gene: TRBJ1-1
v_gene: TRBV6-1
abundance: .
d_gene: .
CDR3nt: TGTGCCAGCAGTGAAATCGACTTTGGGGCCACTGAAGCTTTCTTT
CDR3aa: CASSEIDFGATEAFF

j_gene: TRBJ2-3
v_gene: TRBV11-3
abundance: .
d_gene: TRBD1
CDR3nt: TGTGCCACACAGGGGATTGGAGTGGAAGATACGCAGTATTTT
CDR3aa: CATQGIGVEDTQYF

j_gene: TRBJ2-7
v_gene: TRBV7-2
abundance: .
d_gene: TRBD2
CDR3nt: TGTGCCAGCAGCTCAGGACTAGCGGGGGGCCATTTCTACGAGCAGTACTTC
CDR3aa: CASSSGLAGGHFYEQYF

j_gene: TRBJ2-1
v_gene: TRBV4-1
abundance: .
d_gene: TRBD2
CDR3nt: TGCGCCAGCAGCCAAGAACTAGCGGGTGATGAGCAGTTCTTC
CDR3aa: CASSQELAGDEQFF

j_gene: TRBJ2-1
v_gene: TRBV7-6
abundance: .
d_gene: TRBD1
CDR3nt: TGTGCCAGCAGCCCGACAGGGGGAGCCTCCAATGAGCAGTTCTTC
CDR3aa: CASSPTGGASNEQFF

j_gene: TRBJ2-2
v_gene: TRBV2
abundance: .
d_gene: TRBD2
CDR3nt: TGTGCCAGCAGTGGGCTAGCGGGAGGATGGGACACCGGGGAGCTGTTTTTT
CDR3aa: CASSGLAGGWDTGELFF

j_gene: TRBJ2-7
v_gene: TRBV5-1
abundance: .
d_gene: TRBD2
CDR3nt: TGCGCCAGCAGCTTGGATGGACTAGCGGGGGGATCCTACGAGCAGTACTTC
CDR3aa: CASSLDGLAGGSYEQYF

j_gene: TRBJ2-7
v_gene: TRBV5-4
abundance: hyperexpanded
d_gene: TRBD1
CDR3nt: TGTGCCAGCAGCAGAGGGACAGGCTCCTACGAGCAGTACTTC
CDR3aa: CASSRGTGSYEQYF

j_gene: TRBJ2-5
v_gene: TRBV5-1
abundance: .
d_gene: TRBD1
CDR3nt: TGCGCCAGCGGAACACAGGGGCAAGAGACCCAGTACTTC
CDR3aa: CASGTQGQETQYF

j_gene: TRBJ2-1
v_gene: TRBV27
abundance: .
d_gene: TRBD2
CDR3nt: TGTGCCAGCAGTTCATCCGCGGGAGAGGTCTACAATGAGCAGTTCTTC
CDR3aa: CASSSSAGEVYNEQFF

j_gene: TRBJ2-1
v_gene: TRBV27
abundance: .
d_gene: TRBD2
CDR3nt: TGTGCCAGCAGTTTATCGGCCGGGAGGACTTACAATGAGCAGTTCTTC
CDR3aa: CASSLSAGRTYNEQFF

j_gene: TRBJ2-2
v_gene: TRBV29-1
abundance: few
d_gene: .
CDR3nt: TGCAGCCCCGAAAGACGTGCCGGGTGGACCGGGGAGCTGTTTTTT
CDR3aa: CSPERRAGWTGELFF

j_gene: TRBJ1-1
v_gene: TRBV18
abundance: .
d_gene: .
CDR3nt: TGTACCAGCTCGGCCGGAAACCTGGGGGGCACTGAAGCTTTCTTT
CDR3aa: CTSSAGNLGGTEAFF

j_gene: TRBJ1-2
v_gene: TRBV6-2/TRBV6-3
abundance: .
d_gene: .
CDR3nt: TGTGCCAGCAGTTGGGGGCCAAATTTCTATGGCTACACCTTC
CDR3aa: CASSWGPNFYGYTF

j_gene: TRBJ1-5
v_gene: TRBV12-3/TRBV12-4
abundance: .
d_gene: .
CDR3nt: TGTGCCAGCAGTTTTAATAGCAATCAGCCCCAGCATTTT
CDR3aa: CASSFNSNQPQHF

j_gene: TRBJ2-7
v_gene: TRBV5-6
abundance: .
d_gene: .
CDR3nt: TGTGCCAGCAGCTCAGGTTACGAGCAGTACTTC
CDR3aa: CASSSGYEQYF